A single sample is the source of the 32 T cell receptor beta chains below, sequenced in a study of shared clonotypes between healthy human individuals. Sequencing was performed with immunoSEQ multiplex PCR; in TCRdb, only in-frame clones are kept and a portion is missing. Seen here are millions of clones, 95% observed once, and the top ten hold 0.13%. The sample taken for sequencing was naive CD4+ T cells sorted from blood. Indicated subset: CD45RA+ positively selected. The origin of the receptors is a man aged 18 to 35 in good health.

The V gene is TRBV7-9, the J gene TRBJ1-1; 7 positions match TRBD1. The germline V gene has CDR1 SEHNR and CDR2 FQNEAQ (reference sequence). The CDR3 loop spans 14 amino acids. Trimming cost V 1 base and J 7 bases; bases outside gene matches: 6. The CDR3 is CASSLGAQGREAFF. The DNA of the CDR3 is TGTGCCAGCAGCTTAGGGGCACAGGGGCGTGAAGCTTTCTTT.

The J gene is TRBJ1-6, the V gene TRBV11-2; TRBD1 matches at 9 bases. This CDR3 is 12 amino acids long. V was pared by 8 bases and J by 7 bases, with 0 bases of the junction left unmatched. CDR1 is SGHAT, CDR2 FQNNGV, per germline. The chain's CDR3 is CASDRGNSPLHF. In nucleotides, the CDR3 is TGTGCCAGCGACAGGGGGAATTCACCCCTCCACTTT.

CDR3 amino acids: CAWSVGPLRANVLTF. The CDR3 region has the DNA TGTGCCTGGAGTGTAGGACCCCTGAGGGCCAACGTCCTGACTTTC. The chain is built from TRBV30 and TRBJ2-6, with D hard to call. This CDR3 comprises 15 residues. Looked up from germline, CDR1 is GTSNPN and CDR2 is SVGIG (reference sequence). The V and J ends lost 0 bases and 5 bases respectively, with 11 bases between them.

The V call is TRBV10-3, the J call TRBJ1-6, with a weak D call TRBD1 (5 bases). The germline gives CDR1 ENHRY, CDR2 SYGVKD. The V and J ends lost 2 bases and 6 bases respectively, with 11 bases between them. The CDR3 has 15 residues. The chain's CDR3 is CAISEQGGINSPLHF. The DNA of the CDR3 is TGTGCCATCAGTGAGCAGGGAGGAATTAATTCACCCCTCCACTTT.

The J gene is TRBJ2-7, the V gene TRBV18, with D possibly matching TRBD1 (5 bases). V lost 6 bases, J lost 0 bases, and 15 bases lay in between. The CDR3 spans 15 residues. CDR1 KGHSH and CDR2 LQKENI come from the germline V gene. CDR3 residues: CASSLQGRASYEQYF. The CDR3 DNA reads TGTGCCAGCTCCCTCCAGGGTCGCGCCTCCTACGAGCAGTACTTC.

This chain connects TRBV5-4 to TRBJ1-1, with 7 bases matching TRBD1. Germline values: CDR1 SGHNT, CDR2 YYREEE (reference sequence). This CDR3 has 14 amino acids. The V and J ends lost 4 bases and 5 bases, in that order; junction bases with no gene match: 8. CDR3 sequence (DNA): TGTGCCAGCAGCCCAAGGGGGCGGGGTACTGAAGCTTTCTTT. Translating gives CASSPRGRGTEAFF.

This clone is a singleton in its sample. The chain recombines TRBV30 with TRBJ1-6; 9 nucleotides match TRBD1. Germline V gene sequence: CDR1 GTSNPN, CDR2 SVGIG (reference sequence). The CDR3 runs to 16 residues. V dropped 3 bases and J dropped 8; count of bases not matched to a gene: 11. DNA for the CDR3: TGTGCCTGGAGGTTAACAGGGGGCGCTTTCTATTCACCCCTCCACTTT. This translates into CAWRLTGGAFYSPLHF.

This chain connects TRBV9 to TRBJ2-3, with 7 bases identical to TRBD1. After removal of 0 bases from V and 3 bases from J, the junction contained 7 bases not matched to a gene. Germline CDR1 is SGDLS and CDR2 is YYNGEE. The length of the CDR3 is 16 residues. Written as DNA, the CDR3 is TGTGCCAGCAGCGTAGCTACAGGGGTGAGGACAGATACGCAGTATTTT. Protein sequence: CASSVATGVRTDTQYF.

In regard to this clone: Different DNA sequences within this sample yield the same CDR3. The chain recombines TRBV11-2 with TRBJ2-7; D gene unclear. Germline CDR1 SGHAT, CDR2 FQNNGV. V was shortened by 1 base and J by 2 bases, with 6 bases between the two germline ends. CDR3 size: 13 residues. The CDR3 DNA reads as TGTGCCAGCAGCTTAGGAAACCCCTACGAGCAGTACTTC. Amino acid sequence: CASSLGNPYEQYF. Drawing the rest from reference TRBV11-2 and TRBJ2-7, the complete variable domain is EAGVAQSPRYKIIEKRQSVAFWCNPISGHATLYWYQQILGQGPKLLIQFQNNGVVDDSQLPKDRFSAERLKGVDSTLKIQPAKLEDSAVYLCASSLGNPYEQYFGPGTRLTVT.

The chain couples TRBV6-5 to TRBJ1-5; 8 positions agree with TRBD1. The CDR3 length is 13 residues. Germline values: CDR1 MNHEY, CDR2 SVGAGI. J lost 7 bases, V lost 6 bases, and 5 bases had no gene match. The CDR3 bases are TGTGCCAGCAGCGGACAGGGCGGCCAGCCCCAGCATTTT. Protein sequence: CASSGQGGQPQHF.

The V gene is TRBV5-1, the J gene TRBJ1-2; the D gene is possibly TRBD1 (5 bases). V lost 0 bases to trimming and J lost 8 bases, with 17 bases between them. Germline V gives CDR1 SGHRS, CDR2 YFSETQ. The CDR3 runs 15 residues. CDR3 amino acids: CASSLEGSEFGGYTF. Here the CDR3 DNA reads TGCGCCAGCAGCTTGGAGGGGTCGGAGTTTGGAGGCTACACCTTC.

The chain has TRBV27 and TRBJ1-4, with D possibly matching TRBD1 (5 bases). The CDR3 consists of 15 residues. Germline V CDR1 and CDR2: MNHEY, SMNVEV (reference sequence). The germline V and J ends were trimmed by 3 bases and 8 bases, with 16 bases remaining between them. CDR3 protein: CASSFGQGAGEKLFF. The CDR3 nucleotides are TGTGCCAGCAGTTTCGGTCAGGGAGCGGGAGAAAAACTGTTTTTT.

Note on this clone: At one of its ends the junction is not consistent with the germline gene, which may arise from a read error. The V gene is TRBV30, the J gene TRBJ2-5; a possible D gene is TRBD2 (6 bases). Germline CDR1 GTSNPN, CDR2 SVGIG (reference sequence). The CDR3 totals 12 residues. In DNA form, the CDR3 reads TGTGGCTGGGGGAGGAGCATGGAGACCCAGTACTTC. Translating it yields CGWGRSMETQYF.

The chain joins TRBV19 to TRBJ1-2; no reliable D call. V was trimmed by 7 bases and J by 4 bases, leaving 16 bases between them. The CDR3 is 14 residues long. The germline gives CDR1 LNHDA, CDR2 SQIVND (reference sequence). CDR3 bases: TGTGCCAGTAATGACGGATATCTACTCTATGGCTACACCTTC. Its translation: CASNDGYLLYGYTF.

V usage is TRBV9 and J usage is TRBJ2-1; the D gene is possibly TRBD1 (5 bases). Trimming took 2 bases from V and 4 from J, leaving 13 bases between them. The germline V gene has CDR1 SGDLS and CDR2 YYNGEE. The CDR3 extends over 15 amino acids. The CDR3 loop is CASSVFDSHYNEQFF. The CDR3 DNA reads TGTGCCAGCAGCGTTTTCGACAGCCATTACAATGAGCAGTTCTTC.

On this clone: This same CDR3 is encoded by further DNA sequences in the sample. The rearrangement links TRBV27 to TRBJ2-7; the D is unclear. Germline CDR1 and CDR2: MNHEY and SMNVEV (reference sequence). V lost 2 bases and J 0 bases, leaving 5 bases between the germline ends. The CDR3 has 13 amino acids. This chain's CDR3 is CASSLASSYEQYF. The CDR3 DNA is TGTGCCAGCAGTTTAGCAAGCTCCTACGAGCAGTACTTC.

The chain recombines TRBV18 with TRBJ1-3; unclear D gene. CDR1 is KGHSH and CDR2 is LQKENI in the germline V gene. Trimming removed 2 bases from V and 2 bases from J, with 10 bases in between. The CDR3 is 15 residues long. The CDR3 nucleotides are TGTGCCAGCTCACCAGGTCCGGGAACTGGAAACACCATATATTTT. This translates into CASSPGPGTGNTIYF.

The chain combines TRBV7-8 with TRBJ1-1; no clear D gene. Germline assignment: CDR1 SGHVS and CDR2 FQNEAQ. Trimming removed 0 bases at V and 3 bases at J, with 11 bases between. The CDR3 has 15 residues. The chain's CDR3 is CASSLARAQDTEAFF. The CDR3 DNA sequence: TGTGCCAGCAGCTTAGCGAGGGCGCAGGACACTGAAGCTTTCTTT.

This chain uses TRBV5-1 with TRBJ2-3; D uncertain. This CDR3 has 11 residues. Germline CDR1 reads SGHRS; CDR2 reads YFSETQ. Trimming removed 4 bases at V and 8 bases at J, with 8 bases between. CDR3 sequence: CASSAPGTQYF. The CDR3 DNA reads as TGCGCCAGCAGCGCTCCGGGTACGCAGTATTTT. The complete variable domain, with remaining parts taken from reference TRBV5-1 and TRBJ2-3, reads KAGVTQTPRYLIKTRGQQVTLSCSPISGHRSVSWYQQTPGQGLQFLFEYFSETQRNKGNFPGRFSGRQFSNSRSEMNVSTLELGDSALYLCASSAPGTQYFGPGTRLTVL.

The chain couples TRBV2 to TRBJ2-2, with D maybe TRBD2 (6 bases). V was clipped by 8 bases and J by 5 bases, with 12 bases between them. Germline-derived CDR1 and CDR2 are SNHLY and FYNNEI. The CDR3 is made up of 13 amino acids. The CDR3 sequence: CASGQGGTGELFF. The CDR3 region has the DNA TGTGCCAGCGGACAAGGAGGGACCGGGGAGCTGTTTTTT.

The rearrangement uses TRBV4-3 and TRBJ1-1; D perhaps matches TRBD1 (5 bases). This CDR3 is built from 14 residues. V lost 0 bases and J lost 3, with 8 bases in between. CDR1 LGHNA and CDR2 YSLEER come from the germline V gene. CDR3 region: CASSQDGAYTEAFF. CDR3 sequence (DNA): TGCGCCAGCAGCCAAGATGGGGCTTACACTGAAGCTTTCTTT.

The J gene is TRBJ2-1, the V gene TRBV10-3; 8 positions agree with TRBD1. This CDR3 has 15 residues. Germline CDR1 and CDR2: ENHRY and SYGVKD. Trimming removed 6 bases from V and 2 bases from J; junction bases left unmatched: 6. DNA for the CDR3: TGTGCCATCAGGTCGGGACAGGACACCTACAATGAGCAGTTCTTC. Translated: CAIRSGQDTYNEQFF.

This chain uses TRBV28 with TRBJ2-3, with 9 positions matching TRBD1. The CDR3 is 15 amino acids. The V segment lost 2 bases and the J segment 2 bases; nucleotides outside the gene matches: 2. Looked up from germline, CDR1 is MDHEN and CDR2 is SYDVKM. The CDR3 DNA reads TGTGCCAGCAGTTTAGGGACAGGGCTCACAGATACGCAGTATTTT. It codes for CASSLGTGLTDTQYF.

In DNA, the CDR3 is TGTGCCAGCAGCCGGGGGGAGCATGGCACAGATACGCAGTATTTT. Its protein is CASSRGEHGTDTQYF. This chain links TRBV6-1 with TRBJ2-3, with 7 bases that match TRBD2. The germline CDR1 and CDR2 sequences are MNHNS and SASEGT. Unmatched junction bases numbered 7, after V lost 6 bases and J lost 1 base. This CDR3 comprises 15 residues.

This chain joins TRBV6-1 and TRBJ2-7, with D tentatively TRBD2 (6 bases). The V end was cut by 1 base, the J end by 0 bases, with 13 bases between. The CDR3 sequence is 16 residues long. Per the germline V gene, CDR1 is MNHNS and CDR2 is SASEGT. CDR3 bases: TGTGCCAGCAGTGAAGAAGGGGACTGGTTCTCCTACGAGCAGTACTTC. Protein product: CASSEEGDWFSYEQYF.

CDR3 protein: CASSRDFPSSYEQYF. As DNA, the CDR3 is TGTGCCAGCAGCAGGGACTTTCCGAGCTCCTACGAGCAGTACTTC. This rearrangement joins TRBV6-1 to TRBJ2-7, with D possibly being TRBD2 (6 bases). Germline V gene data show CDR1 as MNHNS and CDR2 as SASEGT. CDR3 length equals 15 residues. V was clipped by 6 bases and J by 0 bases, with 15 bases between them.

About this clone itself: The sample carries other DNA sequences with the same CDR3. The V and J genes are TRBV2 and TRBJ2-2; D call uncertain. The CDR3 extends over 13 amino acids. Trimming left V 4 bases short and J 1 base short, with 4 bases between. Germline CDR1 SNHLY, CDR2 FYNNEI. The CDR3 nucleotides are TGTGCCAGCAGTGCTGAGAACACCGGGGAGCTGTTTTTT. It translates to CASSAENTGELFF.

Concerning this clone itself: This specimen includes other DNA sequences encoding the same CDR3. J is TRBJ2-7 and V is TRBV10-3, with 8 bases identical to TRBD2. Germline V gene data show CDR1 as ENHRY and CDR2 as SYGVKD. The CDR3 consists of 13 residues. The junction had 5 bases not matched to a gene; V was cut back by 6 bases and J by 4 bases. CDR3 residues: CAIRGLAGYEQYF. CDR3 bases: TGTGCCATCAGAGGACTAGCTGGGTACGAGCAGTACTTC.

In the case of this clone: Different DNA sequences within this sample yield the same CDR3. The chain recombines TRBV6-1 with TRBJ2-3, with 8 bases aligning to TRBD2. Trimming at V came to 4 bases and at J to 2 bases, leaving 2 bases not matched to a gene. The CDR3 is 14 residues long. Germline values: CDR1 MNHNS, CDR2 SASEGT. The CDR3 nucleotides are TGTGCCAGCAGTGTAGCGGGGTCCACAGATACGCAGTATTTT. Translating it yields CASSVAGSTDTQYF.

The gene calls are TRBV30 and TRBJ2-2; no firm D call. From germline, CDR1 is GTSNPN and CDR2 SVGIG (reference sequence). The CDR3 runs 14 residues. V shed 3 bases and J shed 0 bases, with 8 bases lying between them. The CDR3 DNA sequence: TGTGCCTGGAGGGCCACTGCGAACACCGGGGAGCTGTTTTTT. Residues: CAWRATANTGELFF. Drawing the rest from reference TRBV30 and TRBJ2-2, the complete variable domain is SQTIHQWPATLVQPVGSPLSLECTVEGTSNPNLYWYRQAAGRGLQLLFYSVGIGQISSEVPQNLSASRPQDRQFILSSKKLLLSDSGFYLCAWRATANTGELFFGEGSRLTVL.

The chain has TRBV7-3 and TRBJ1-6; D is unresolved. V dropped 4 bases and J dropped 3 bases, with 10 bases sitting between them. Germline CDR1 reads SGHTA; CDR2 reads FQGTGA. CDR3 length: 15 residues. CDR3 DNA: TGTGCCAGCAGCTCTACTGCGTACTATAATTCACCCCTCCACTTT. Translation gives CASSSTAYYNSPLHF.

The chain uses TRBV29-1 and TRBJ2-5; D may be TRBD1 (6 bases). This CDR3 region has 13 residues. Trimming cost V 3 bases and J 5 bases, with 13 bases left between them. Germline CDR1 SQVTM, CDR2 ANQGSEA. This CDR3 reads CSVELQGWETQYF. DNA for the CDR3: TGCAGCGTTGAGCTGCAGGGGTGGGAGACCCAGTACTTC.